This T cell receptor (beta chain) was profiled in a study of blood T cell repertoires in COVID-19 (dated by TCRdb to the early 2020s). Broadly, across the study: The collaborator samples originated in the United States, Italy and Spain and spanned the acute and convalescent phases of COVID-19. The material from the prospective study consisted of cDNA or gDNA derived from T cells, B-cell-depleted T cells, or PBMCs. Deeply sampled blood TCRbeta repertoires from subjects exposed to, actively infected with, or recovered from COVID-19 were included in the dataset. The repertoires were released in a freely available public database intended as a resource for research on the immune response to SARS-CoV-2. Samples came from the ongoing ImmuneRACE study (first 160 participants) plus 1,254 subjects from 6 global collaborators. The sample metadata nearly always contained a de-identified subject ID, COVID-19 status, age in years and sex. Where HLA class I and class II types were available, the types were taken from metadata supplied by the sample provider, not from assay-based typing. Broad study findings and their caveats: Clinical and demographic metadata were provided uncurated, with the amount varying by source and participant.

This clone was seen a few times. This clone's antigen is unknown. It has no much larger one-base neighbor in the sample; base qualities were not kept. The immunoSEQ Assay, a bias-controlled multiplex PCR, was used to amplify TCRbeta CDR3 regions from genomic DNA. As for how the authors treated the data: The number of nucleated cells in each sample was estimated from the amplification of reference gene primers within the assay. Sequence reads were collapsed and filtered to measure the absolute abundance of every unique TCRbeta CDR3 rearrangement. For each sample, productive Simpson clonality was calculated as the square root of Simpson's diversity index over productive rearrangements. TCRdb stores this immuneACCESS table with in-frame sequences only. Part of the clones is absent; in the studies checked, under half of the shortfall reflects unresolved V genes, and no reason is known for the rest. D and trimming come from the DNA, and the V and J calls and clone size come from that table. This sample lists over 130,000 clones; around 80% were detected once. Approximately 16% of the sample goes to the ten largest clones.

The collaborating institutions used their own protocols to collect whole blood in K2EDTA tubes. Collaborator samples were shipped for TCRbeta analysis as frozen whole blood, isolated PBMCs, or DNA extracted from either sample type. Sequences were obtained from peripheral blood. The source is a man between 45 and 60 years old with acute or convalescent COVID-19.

The DNA reads TGTGCCAGCACCCTTAGGGCGGGGCTGAACTACGAGCAGTACTTC. It translates to CASTLRAGLNYEQYF. This chain joins TRBV27 to TRBJ2-7; TRBD2 is possibly the D segment (6 matching bases). Reading the germline V gene (reference sequence) gives CDR1 MNHEY and CDR2 SMNVEV. Measured from the cysteine to the phenylalanine, the CDR3 is 15 residues long. The only DNA kept is the CDR3, 45 bases in frame from the first base. Relative to germline, V is 7 bases shorter and J is 3 bases shorter, with 19 bases between their ends.